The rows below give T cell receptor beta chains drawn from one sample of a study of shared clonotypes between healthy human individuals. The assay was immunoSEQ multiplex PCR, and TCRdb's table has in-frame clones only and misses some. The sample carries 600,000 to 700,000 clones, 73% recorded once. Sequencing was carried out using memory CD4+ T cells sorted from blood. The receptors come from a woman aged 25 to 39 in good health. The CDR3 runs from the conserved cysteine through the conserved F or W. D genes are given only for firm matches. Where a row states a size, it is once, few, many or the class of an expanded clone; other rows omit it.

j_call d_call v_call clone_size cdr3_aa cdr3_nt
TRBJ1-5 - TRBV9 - CASSATGDQPQHF TGTGCCAGCAGCGCCACAGGTGATCAGCCCCAGCATTTT
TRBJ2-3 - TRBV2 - CASGGRGPTDTQYF TGTGCCAGCGGGGGCAGGGGCCCCACAGATACGCAGTATTTT
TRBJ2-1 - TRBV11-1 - CASSFTGSDEQFF TGTGCCAGCAGCTTCACGGGAAGCGATGAGCAGTTCTTC
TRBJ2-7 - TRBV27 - CASSASPPGQYF TGTGCCAGCAGTGCCTCCCCCCCCGGGCAGTACTTC
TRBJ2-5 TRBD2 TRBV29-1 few CSVVSGSGTQYF TGCAGCGTTGTAAGCGGGAGTGGGACCCAGTACTTC
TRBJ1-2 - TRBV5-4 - CASSLGLLGYTF TGTGCCAGCAGCCTTGGATTACTTGGCTACACCTTC
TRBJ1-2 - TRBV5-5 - CASSLTPPFSRGYGYTF TGTGCCAGCAGCTTGACGCCCCCGTTTTCCCGAGGCTATGGCTACACCTTC
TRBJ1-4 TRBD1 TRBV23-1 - CASSPSQGASEKLFF TGCGCCAGCAGTCCGTCACAGGGGGCAAGTGAAAAACTGTTTTTT
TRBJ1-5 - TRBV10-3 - CAISDRAVGQPQHF TGTGCCATCAGTGACAGGGCGGTCGGTCAGCCCCAGCATTTT
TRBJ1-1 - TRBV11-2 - CASSYHGTEAFF TGTGCCAGCAGCTACCATGGTACTGAAGCTTTCTTT
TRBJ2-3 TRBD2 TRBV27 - CASSRGLVQYF TGTGCCAGCAGCAGGGGACTAGTTCAGTATTTT